The clone carrying this T cell receptor beta chain was recorded at least ten times. As yet, its antigen is unknown. These data are taken from a study of human T cells and chemical hapten exposure. Study-level points and caveats: TCRs at a frequency above 1 in 1000 stayed unchanged with DPC sensitization.

Germline V gives CDR1 SGHAT, CDR2 FQNNGV. The CDR3 contains 13 residues. The V gene lost 7 bases and the J gene lost 12 bases, with 19 bases spanning the gap. Time point described: pre-sensitization, week 0. Treatment in this sample: therapeutic diphenylcyclopropenone sensitization with weekly scalp DPC. The total RNA was obtained from whole blood that was not fractionated. TCRdb recomputed calls from the RACE reads with MiXCR, one row per CDR3 protein. Of tens of thousands of distinct CDR3 sequences in the sample, roughly 7.2% were seen once. V is TRBV11-2 and J is TRBJ2-1; D gene uncertain. The source was whole blood, collected in connection with sensitization to the hapten diphenylcyclopropenone (DPC). The source is a woman between 50 and 59 years old with alopecia areata. Some clones in this sample may be carry-over from other donors' samples. The CDR3 is CASTPEQMGRQFF. For the CDR3, the DNA is TGTGCCAGCACCCCAGAACAGATGGGAAGGCAGTTCTTC.